The 13 T cell receptor beta chains below were found in one sample sequenced in a study of immune reconstitution after stem cell transplant in scleroderma. TCRdb redid the calling of the RT-PCR reads with MiXCR, one entry per CDR3 protein. Among approximately 2,000 distinct CDR3 sequences, around 15% were seen once, and the ten largest hold less than 10%. This material was obtained before or after autologous hematopoietic stem cell transplantation (not recorded which). Receptors originate from a female donor with systemic sclerosis.

This clonotype was seen a handful of times. The chain employs TRBV2 and TRBJ1-2; D unresolved. The V gene lost 4 bases and the J gene lost 7 bases, with 10 bases spanning the gap. The CDR3 has 12 amino acids. Germline CDR1 and CDR2: SNHLY and FYNNEI. The CDR3 reads CASSAGFGGYTF. The CDR3 nucleotides are TGTGCCAGCAGTGCCGGCTTCGGTGGCTACACCTTC.

The chain couples TRBV7-2 to TRBJ2-1; D call uncertain. Germline CDR1 and CDR2: SGHTA and FQGNSA. The ends were cut back, 5 bases at V and 6 bases at J, with 14 bases in the middle. The CDR3 loop spans 14 amino acids. The CDR3 reads CASSDGALINEQFF. The CDR3 nucleotides read TGTGCCAGCAGCGACGGAGCCCTCATCAATGAGCAGTTCTTC.

The chain uses TRBV2 and TRBJ1-2; D not certain. The V and J ends lost 6 bases and 3 bases respectively, with 14 bases between them. The CDR3 runs 14 residues. The germline V gene has CDR1 SNHLY and CDR2 FYNNEI. For the CDR3, the DNA is TGTGCCAGCAGATCGAGCCATAGTGACTATGGCTACACCTTC. Translation: CASRSSHSDYGYTF.

V gene TRBV14 combines with J gene TRBJ2-1; TRBD2 matches 10 bases. After removal of 4 bases from V and 7 bases from J, the junction contained 7 bases not matched to a gene. The CDR3 has 15 amino acids. Germline-derived CDR1 and CDR2 are SGHDN and FVKESK. CDR3 nucleotide sequence: TGTGCCAGCAGCCCCCAGCGGGGGGGCGGGAATGAGCAGTTCTTC. It encodes CASSPQRGGGNEQFF.

This clonotype was seen more than once but under ten times. The V call is TRBV6-1, the J call TRBJ2-3, with 7 bases aligning to TRBD1. Unmatched junction bases numbered 3, after V lost 4 bases and J lost 2 bases. The germline CDR1 and CDR2 sequences are MNHNS and SASEGT. This CDR3 is 14 amino acids long. The DNA of the CDR3 is TGTGCCAGCAGTGGGGACAGCCTCACAGATACGCAGTATTTT. It specifies CASSGDSLTDTQYF.

Regarding this clonotype: A much larger clone lies one base from this, so it may be a read error. V and J are TRBV20-1 and TRBJ2-7; 7 nucleotides agree with TRBD1. The germline CDR1 and CDR2 sequences are DFQATT and SNEGSKA (reference sequence). Losses at the gene ends were 1 base for V and 2 bases for J; bases not matched to a gene: 11. CDR3 length: 16 residues. The CDR3 loop is CSARGLTGPIAYEQYF. CDR3 coding DNA: TGCAGTGCTAGAGGCTTGACAGGGCCCATCGCCTACGAGCAGTACTTC.

This sequence joins TRBV4-2 and TRBJ1-5; a possible D gene is TRBD1 (6 bases). This CDR3 has 15 residues. V was shortened by 3 bases and J by 7 bases, with 16 bases between the two germline ends. CDR1 and CDR2 from the germline V gene are LGHNA and YNFKEQ. The CDR3 DNA reads TGTGCCAGCAGCCAGGGGGAGAACAGGGCCCAGCCCCAGCATTTT. This codes for CASSQGENRAQPQHF.

In this sample, this clonotype is medium-sized. This chain connects TRBV5-1 to TRBJ1-1, with no clear D. Trimming left V 2 bases short and J 0 bases short, with 5 bases between. Germline CDR1 is SGHRS and CDR2 is YFSETQ. CDR3 length: 13 residues. CDR3 loop: CASSLTVNTEAFF. In DNA, the CDR3 is TGCGCCAGCAGCTTAACCGTGAACACTGAAGCTTTCTTT.

This clonotype is medium-sized by share. This chain uses TRBV20-1 with TRBJ1-6; the match to TRBD1 covers 10 bases. V shed 4 bases and J 5 bases; nucleotides not matched to a gene: 8. Germline CDR1 and CDR2: DFQATT and SNEGSKA (reference sequence). The CDR3 runs to 16 residues. The CDR3 spells CSATDRGRGNNSPLHF. The CDR3 nucleotides read TGCAGTGCTACGGACAGGGGGAGGGGTAATAATTCACCCCTCCACTTT.

By frequency in the sample, this clonotype is large. This sequence joins TRBV7-2 and TRBJ2-7; D uncertain. Trimming took 5 bases from V and 5 from J, leaving 16 bases between them. This CDR3 is 14 amino acids long. Germline CDR1 and CDR2: SGHTA and FQGNSA. CDR3 in DNA: TGTGCCAGCAGCCCACGCCCGCTAGGGAACGAGCAGTACTTC. It specifies CASSPRPLGNEQYF.

This clonotype is medium-sized within its sample. This chain uses TRBV7-9 with TRBJ1-3; D not certain. Germline lookup yields CDR1 SEHNR and CDR2 FQNEAQ (reference sequence). This CDR3 has 14 residues. V dropped 3 bases and J dropped 0 bases, with 6 bases sitting between them. The DNA for the CDR3 is TGTGCCAGCAGCTTGCCAGACTCTGGAAACACCATATATTTT. Its protein is CASSLPDSGNTIYF.

This clonotype is categorized as medium-sized. V is TRBV5-4 and J is TRBJ2-5; 10 bases agree with TRBD2. Germline loops: CDR1 SGHNT, CDR2 YYREEE (reference sequence). Unmatched junction bases numbered 11, after V lost 0 bases and J lost 3 bases. The CDR3 is 18 amino acids. CDR3 DNA sequence: TGTGCCAGCAGCTTGGTGTGGACTAGCGGACGGCGAGAAGAGACCCAGTACTTC. This gives the protein CASSLVWTSGRREETQYF. The complete variable domain, with remaining parts taken from reference TRBV5-4 and TRBJ2-5, reads ETGVTQSPTHLIKTRGQQVTLRCSSQSGHNTVSWYQQALGQGPQFIFQYYREEENGRGNFPPRFSGLQFPNYSSELNVNALELDDSALYLCASSLVWTSGRREETQYFGPGTRLLVL.

This clonotype was counted a few times. V is TRBV20-1 and J is TRBJ2-5, with 11 bases matching TRBD2. This CDR3 is built from 15 residues. Germline CDR1 reads DFQATT; CDR2 reads SNEGSKA (reference sequence). J lost 5 bases, V lost 4 bases, and 9 bases had no gene match. CDR3 nucleotides: TGCAGTGCTACCACTAGCGGGGGACGAGGGGAGACCCAGTACTTC. Protein: CSATTSGGRGETQYF.